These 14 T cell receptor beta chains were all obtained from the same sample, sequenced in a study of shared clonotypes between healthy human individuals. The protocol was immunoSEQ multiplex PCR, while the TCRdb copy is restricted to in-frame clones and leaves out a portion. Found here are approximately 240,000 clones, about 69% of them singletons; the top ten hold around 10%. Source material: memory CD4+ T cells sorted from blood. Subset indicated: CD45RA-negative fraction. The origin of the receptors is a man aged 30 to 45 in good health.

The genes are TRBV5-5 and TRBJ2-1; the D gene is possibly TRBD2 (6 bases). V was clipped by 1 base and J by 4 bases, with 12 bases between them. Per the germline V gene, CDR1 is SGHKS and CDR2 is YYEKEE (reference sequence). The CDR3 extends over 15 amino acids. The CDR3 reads CASSLISGTYNEQFF. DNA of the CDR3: TGTGCCAGCAGCTTGATTAGCGGCACATACAATGAGCAGTTCTTC.

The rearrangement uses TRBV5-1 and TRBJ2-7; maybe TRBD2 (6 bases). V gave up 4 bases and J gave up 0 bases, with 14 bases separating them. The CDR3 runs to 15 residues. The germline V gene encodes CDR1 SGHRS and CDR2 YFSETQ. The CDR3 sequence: CASSPGTQSSYEQYF. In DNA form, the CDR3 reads TGCGCCAGCAGCCCGGGGACTCAAAGCTCCTACGAGCAGTACTTC.

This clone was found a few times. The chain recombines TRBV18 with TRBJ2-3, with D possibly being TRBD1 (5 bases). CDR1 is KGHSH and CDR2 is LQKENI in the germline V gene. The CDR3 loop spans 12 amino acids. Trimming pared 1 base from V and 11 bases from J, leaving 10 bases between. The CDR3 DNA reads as TGTGCCAGCTCACCACAGACAGACCGGCAGTATTTT. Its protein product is CASSPQTDRQYF.

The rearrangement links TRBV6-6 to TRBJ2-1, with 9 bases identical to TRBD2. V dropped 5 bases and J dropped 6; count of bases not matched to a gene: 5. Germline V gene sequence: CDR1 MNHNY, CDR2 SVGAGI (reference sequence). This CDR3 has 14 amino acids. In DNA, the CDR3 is TGTGCCAGCAGTCCTGGACTAGCGCTCAATGAGCAGTTCTTC. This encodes CASSPGLALNEQFF.

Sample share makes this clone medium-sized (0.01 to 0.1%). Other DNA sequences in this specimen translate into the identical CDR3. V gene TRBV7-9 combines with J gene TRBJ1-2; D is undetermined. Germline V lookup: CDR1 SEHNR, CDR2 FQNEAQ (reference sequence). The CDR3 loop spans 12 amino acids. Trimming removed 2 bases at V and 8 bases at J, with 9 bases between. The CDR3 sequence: CASSLSEGGYTF. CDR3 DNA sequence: TGTGCCAGCAGCTTAAGTGAGGGAGGCTACACCTTC.

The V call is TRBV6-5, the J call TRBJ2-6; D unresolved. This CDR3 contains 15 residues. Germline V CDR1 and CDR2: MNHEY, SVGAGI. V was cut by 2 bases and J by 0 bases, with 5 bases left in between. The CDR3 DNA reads TGTGCCAGCAGTTACGGGCTCTCTGGGGCCAACGTCCTGACTTTC. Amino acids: CASSYGLSGANVLTF.

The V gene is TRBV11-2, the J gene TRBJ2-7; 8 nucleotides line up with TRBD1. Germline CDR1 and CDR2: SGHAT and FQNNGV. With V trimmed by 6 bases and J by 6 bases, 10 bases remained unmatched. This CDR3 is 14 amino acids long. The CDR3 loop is CASRLTGGSSEQYF. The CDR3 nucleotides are TGTGCCAGCAGATTAACAGGGGGATCAAGCGAGCAGTACTTC.

CDR3 sequence reads: CASSFGAGYEQYF. CDR3 DNA sequence: TGTGCCAGCAGCTTTGGAGCTGGCTACGAGCAGTACTTC. The chain has TRBV5-4 and TRBJ2-7; the D is unclear. The CDR3 sequence is 13 residues long. Trimming stripped 2 bases from V and 3 bases from J, with 9 bases between. Germline V gene sequence: CDR1 SGHNT, CDR2 YYREEE (reference sequence).

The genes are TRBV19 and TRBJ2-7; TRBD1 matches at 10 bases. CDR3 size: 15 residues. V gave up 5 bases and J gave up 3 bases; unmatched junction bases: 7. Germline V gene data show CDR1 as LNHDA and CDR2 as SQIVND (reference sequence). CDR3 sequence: CASSAPGQGHYEQYF. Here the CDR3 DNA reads TGTGCCAGTAGTGCGCCGGGACAGGGGCACTACGAGCAGTACTTC.

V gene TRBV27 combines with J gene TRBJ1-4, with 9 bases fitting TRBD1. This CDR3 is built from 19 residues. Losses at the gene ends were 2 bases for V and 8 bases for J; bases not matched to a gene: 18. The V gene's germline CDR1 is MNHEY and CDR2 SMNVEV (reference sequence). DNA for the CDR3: TGTGCCAGCAGTTTAAGGGCACGGAACTCGGACAGGGGATTCGAAAAACTGTTTTTT. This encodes CASSLRARNSDRGFEKLFF.

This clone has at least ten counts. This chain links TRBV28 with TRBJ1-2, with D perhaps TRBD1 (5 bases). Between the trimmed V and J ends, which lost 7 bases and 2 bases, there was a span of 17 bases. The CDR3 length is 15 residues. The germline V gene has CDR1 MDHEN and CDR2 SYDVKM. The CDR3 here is CASTIGSRGNYGYTF. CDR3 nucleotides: TGTGCCAGCACCATTGGGTCACGGGGGAACTATGGCTACACCTTC.

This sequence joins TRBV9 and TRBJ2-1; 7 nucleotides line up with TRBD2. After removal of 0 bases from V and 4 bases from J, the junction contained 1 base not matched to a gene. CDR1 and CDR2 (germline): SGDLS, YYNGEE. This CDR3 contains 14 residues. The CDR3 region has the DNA TGTGCCAGCAGCGTAGCTAGCGGTTACAATGAGCAGTTCTTC. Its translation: CASSVASGYNEQFF.

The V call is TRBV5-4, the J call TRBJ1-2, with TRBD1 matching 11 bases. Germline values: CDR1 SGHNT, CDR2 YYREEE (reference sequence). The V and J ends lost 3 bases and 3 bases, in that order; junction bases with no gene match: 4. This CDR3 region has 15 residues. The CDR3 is CASSYPGQGDYGYTF. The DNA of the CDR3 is TGTGCCAGCAGCTATCCGGGACAGGGGGACTATGGCTACACCTTC.

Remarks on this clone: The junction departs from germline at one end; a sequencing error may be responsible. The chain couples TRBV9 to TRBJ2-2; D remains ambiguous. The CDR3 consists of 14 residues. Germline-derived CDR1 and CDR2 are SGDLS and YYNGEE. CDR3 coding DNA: TGTGCCAGCAGCGTAGTAGTGAACCCCGGGGAGCTGTTTTTT. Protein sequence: CASSVVVNPGELFF.